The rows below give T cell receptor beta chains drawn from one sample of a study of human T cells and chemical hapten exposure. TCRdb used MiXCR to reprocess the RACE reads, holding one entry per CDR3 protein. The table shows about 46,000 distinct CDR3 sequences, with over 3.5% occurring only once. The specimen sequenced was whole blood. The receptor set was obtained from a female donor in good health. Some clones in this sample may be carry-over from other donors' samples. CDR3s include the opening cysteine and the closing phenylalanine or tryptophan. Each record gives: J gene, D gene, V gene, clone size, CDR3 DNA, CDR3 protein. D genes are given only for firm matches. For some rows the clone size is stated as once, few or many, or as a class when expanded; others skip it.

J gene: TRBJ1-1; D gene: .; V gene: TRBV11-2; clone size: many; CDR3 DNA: TGTGCCAGCAGCCCCGGGCCCCGAGGAGCTGAAGCTTTCTTT; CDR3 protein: CASSPGPRGAEAFF
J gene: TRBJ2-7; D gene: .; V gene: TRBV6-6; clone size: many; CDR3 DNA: TGTGCCAGCAGCCAACTTACTGGCCTTTACTTC; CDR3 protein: CASSQLTGLYF
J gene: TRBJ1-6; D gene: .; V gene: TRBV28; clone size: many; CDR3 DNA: TGTGCCAGCAGGCTCCTCGGGACTGATTACAATTCACCCCTCCACTTT; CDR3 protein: CASRLLGTDYNSPLHF
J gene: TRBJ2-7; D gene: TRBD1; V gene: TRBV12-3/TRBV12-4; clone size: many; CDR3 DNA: TGTGCCAGCAGTTTGTCGGGGACAGGGGCCTACGAGCAGTACTTC; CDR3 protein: CASSLSGTGAYEQYF
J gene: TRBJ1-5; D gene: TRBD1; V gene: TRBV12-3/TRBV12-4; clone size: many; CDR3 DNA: TGTGCCAGCAGTATTACAGGGGGCTTTGGCAATCAGCCCCAGCATTTT; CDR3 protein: CASSITGGFGNQPQHF
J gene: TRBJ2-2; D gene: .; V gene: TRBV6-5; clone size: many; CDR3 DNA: TGTGCCAGCAGCGGGACAAGGGTTCGAGCCGGGGAGCTGTTTTTT; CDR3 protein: CASSGTRVRAGELFF
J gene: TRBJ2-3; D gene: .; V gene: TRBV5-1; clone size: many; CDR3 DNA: TGCGCCAGCAGCTTGAGGGGCTTTCCAGCAGATACGCAGTATTTT; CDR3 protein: CASSLRGFPADTQYF
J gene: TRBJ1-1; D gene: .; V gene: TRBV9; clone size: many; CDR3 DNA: TGTGCCAGCAGCGTTATCACAGCGAACACTGAAGCTTTCTTT; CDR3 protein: CASSVITANTEAFF
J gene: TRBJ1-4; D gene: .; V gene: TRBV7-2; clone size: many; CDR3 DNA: TGTGCCAGCAGCTTACGACAGCTTGAAAAACTGTTTTTT; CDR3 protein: CASSLRQLEKLFF
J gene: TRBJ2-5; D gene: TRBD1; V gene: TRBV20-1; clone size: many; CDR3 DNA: TGCAGTGCCACCGACGGGGGGACAGGGTTTGAGACCCAGTACTTC; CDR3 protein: CSATDGGTGFETQYF
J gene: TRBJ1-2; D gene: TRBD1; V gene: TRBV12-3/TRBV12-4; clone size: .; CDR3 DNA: TGTGCCAGCAGTTATACCGACAGGGGCGTGTGGGGCTACACCTTC; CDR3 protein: CASSYTDRGVWGYTF
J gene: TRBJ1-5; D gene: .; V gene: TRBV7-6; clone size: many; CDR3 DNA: TGTGCCAGCAGCCCCCGGTGGGATAGCAATCAGCCCCAGCATTTT; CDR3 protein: CASSPRWDSNQPQHF
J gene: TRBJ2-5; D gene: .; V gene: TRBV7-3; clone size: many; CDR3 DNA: TGTGCCAGCAGCTTAGGGGGCCCGGGGGAGACCCAGTACTTC; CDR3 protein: CASSLGGPGETQYF
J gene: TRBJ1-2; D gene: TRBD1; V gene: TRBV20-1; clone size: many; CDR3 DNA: TGCAGTGCTGGGGACAGACCGGAAGTCTATGGCTACACCTTC; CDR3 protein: CSAGDRPEVYGYTF
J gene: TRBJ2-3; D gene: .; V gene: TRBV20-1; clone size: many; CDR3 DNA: TGCAGTGCTAGAGAGAATAGACGTAGAAGCACAGATACGCAGTATTTT; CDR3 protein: CSARENRRRSTDTQYF
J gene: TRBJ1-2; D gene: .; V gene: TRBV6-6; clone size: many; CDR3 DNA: TGTGCCAGCAGTCCGGGACGGAATAACTATGGCTACACCTTC; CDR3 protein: CASSPGRNNYGYTF
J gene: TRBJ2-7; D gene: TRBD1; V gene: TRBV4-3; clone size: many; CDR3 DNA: TGCGCCAGCAGCCAAGGGACAGGGGGCTACTACGAGCAGTACTTC; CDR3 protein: CASSQGTGGYYEQYF
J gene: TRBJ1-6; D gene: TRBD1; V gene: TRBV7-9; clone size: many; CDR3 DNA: TGTGCCAGCAGCCCGCGGGACAGAGTCCTCCGGCGTAATTCACCCCTCCACTTT; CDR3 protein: CASSPRDRVLRRNSPLHF
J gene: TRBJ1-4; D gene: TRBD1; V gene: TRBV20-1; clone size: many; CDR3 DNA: TGCAGTGCTAGAGATCGAATGACAGGGACTAATGAAAAACTGTTTTTT; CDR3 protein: CSARDRMTGTNEKLFF
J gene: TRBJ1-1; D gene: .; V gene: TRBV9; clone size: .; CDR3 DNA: TGTGCCAGCAGCGTGACAGGGAACACTGAAGCTTTCTTT; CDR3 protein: CASSVTGNTEAFF
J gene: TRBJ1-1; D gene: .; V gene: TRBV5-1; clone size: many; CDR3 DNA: TGCGCCAGCAGCTTTTTCAAGGGCACTGAAGCTTTCTTT; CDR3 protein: CASSFFKGTEAFF
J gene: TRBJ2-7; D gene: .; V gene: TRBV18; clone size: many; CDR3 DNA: TGTGCCAGCTCACCATCGGCGACCGGTTGGAGCTCCTACGAGCAGTACTTC; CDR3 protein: CASSPSATGWSSYEQYF
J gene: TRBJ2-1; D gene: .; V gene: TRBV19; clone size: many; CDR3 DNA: TGTGCCAGTAGTATAGATGCAGGTACCTACTACAATGAGCAGTTCTTC; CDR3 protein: CASSIDAGTYYNEQFF
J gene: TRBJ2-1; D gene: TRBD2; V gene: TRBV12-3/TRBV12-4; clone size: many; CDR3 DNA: TGTGCCAGCAGGTCTAGCGGGAGGTCCTACAATGAGCAGTTCTTC; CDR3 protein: CASRSSGRSYNEQFF
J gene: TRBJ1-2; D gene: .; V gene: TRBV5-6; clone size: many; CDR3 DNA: TGTGCCAGCAGCTGGAGTGGAAGACGAATGGACTATGGCTACACCTTC; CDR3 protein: CASSWSGRRMDYGYTF
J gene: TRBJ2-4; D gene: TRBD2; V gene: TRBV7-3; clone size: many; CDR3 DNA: TGTGCCAGCAGCTTAGACGCGGGGGGGGAAAACATTCAGTACTTC; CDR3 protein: CASSLDAGGENIQYF
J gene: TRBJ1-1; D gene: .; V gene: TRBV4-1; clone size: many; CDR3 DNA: TGCGCCAGCAGCCAAGGCCCGACAGTGATCACTGAAGCTTTCTTT; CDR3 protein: CASSQGPTVITEAFF
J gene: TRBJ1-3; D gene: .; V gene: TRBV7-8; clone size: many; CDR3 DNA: TGTGCCAGCAGACCAGACAGATCCGGAAACACCATATATTTT; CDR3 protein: CASRPDRSGNTIYF
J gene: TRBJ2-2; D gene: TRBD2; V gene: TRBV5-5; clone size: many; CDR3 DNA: TGTGCCAGCAGCTTCCGACTAGCGGGGAACACCGGGGAGCTGTTTTTT; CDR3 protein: CASSFRLAGNTGELFF
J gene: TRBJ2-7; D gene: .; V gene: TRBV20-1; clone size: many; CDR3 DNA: TGCAGTGCCGCGCCGGGACACGACTACGAGCAGTACTTC; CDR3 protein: CSAAPGHDYEQYF
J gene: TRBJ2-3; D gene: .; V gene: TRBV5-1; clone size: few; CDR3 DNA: TGCGCCAGCAGCTTGTCCCGGACCCAAGATACGCAGTATTTT; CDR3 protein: CASSLSRTQDTQYF
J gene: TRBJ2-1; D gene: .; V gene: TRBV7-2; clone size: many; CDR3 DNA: TGTGCCAGCAGCTTTCCCGCCGGGTCGGCTGGGTATGAGCAGTTCTTC; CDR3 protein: CASSFPAGSAGYEQFF
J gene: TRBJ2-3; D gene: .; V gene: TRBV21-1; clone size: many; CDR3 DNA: TGTGCCAGCACCCCAGGGGGCGCCGGGGATACGCAGTATTTT; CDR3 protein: CASTPGGAGDTQYF
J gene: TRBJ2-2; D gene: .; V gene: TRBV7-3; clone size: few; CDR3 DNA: TGTGCCAGCAGCCCCGCGAAGGGTGCCGGGGAGCTGTTTTTT; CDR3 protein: CASSPAKGAGELFF
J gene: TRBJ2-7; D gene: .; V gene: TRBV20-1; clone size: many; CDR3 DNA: TGCAGTGCCCCTCGCACCTACGAGCAGTACTTC; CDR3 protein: CSAPRTYEQYF
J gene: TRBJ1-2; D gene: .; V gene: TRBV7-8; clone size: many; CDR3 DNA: TGTGCCAGCAGCCCGCGACCGATTCCCTATGGCTACACCTTC; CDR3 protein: CASSPRPIPYGYTF
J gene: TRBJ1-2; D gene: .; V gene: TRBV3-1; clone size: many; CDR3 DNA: TGTGCCAGCAGCCAAGACAGGGCAATCTATGGCTACACCTTC; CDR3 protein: CASSQDRAIYGYTF
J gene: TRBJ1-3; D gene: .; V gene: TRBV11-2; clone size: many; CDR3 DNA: TGTGCCAGCAGCTTAGGAGTTATGGGGACCGGCACGAACACCATATATTTT; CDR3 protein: CASSLGVMGTGTNTIYF
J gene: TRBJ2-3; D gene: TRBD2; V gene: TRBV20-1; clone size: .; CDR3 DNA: TGCAGTGCTGGCTCAGCGGGGGGAGATACGCAGTATTTT; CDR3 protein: CSAGSAGGDTQYF
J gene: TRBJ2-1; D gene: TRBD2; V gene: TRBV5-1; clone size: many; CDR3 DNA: TGCGCCAGCAACTGGGGGGGAACCCTCTCCTACAATGAGCAGTTCTTC; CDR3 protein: CASNWGGTLSYNEQFF
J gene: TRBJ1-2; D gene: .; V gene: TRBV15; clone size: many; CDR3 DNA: TGTGCCACCAGCAGAGAAGGCAGAGAATATGGCTACACCTTC; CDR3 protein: CATSREGREYGYTF
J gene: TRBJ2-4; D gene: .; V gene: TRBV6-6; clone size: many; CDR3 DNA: TGTGCCAGCAGTTACGGAGGTGATTTCGCCAAAAACATTCAGTACTTC; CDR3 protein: CASSYGGDFAKNIQYF
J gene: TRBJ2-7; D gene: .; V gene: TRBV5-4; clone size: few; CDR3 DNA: TGTGCCAGCAGCTTGGTAGGTGGGAACGAGCAGTACTTC; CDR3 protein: CASSLVGGNEQYF
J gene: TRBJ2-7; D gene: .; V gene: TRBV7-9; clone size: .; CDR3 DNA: TGTGCCAGCAGTCAAGGACTGTCCTACGAGCAGTACTTC; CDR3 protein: CASSQGLSYEQYF
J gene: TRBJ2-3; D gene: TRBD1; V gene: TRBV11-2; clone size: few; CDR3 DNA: TGTGCCAGCAGCGTAGGGACAGGGGACACAGATACGCAGTATTTT; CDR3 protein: CASSVGTGDTDTQYF
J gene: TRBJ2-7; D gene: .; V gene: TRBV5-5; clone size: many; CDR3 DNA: TGTGCCAGCAGCTTGGTTTCTTTTGCCATCTCCTACGAGCAGTACTTC; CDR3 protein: CASSLVSFAISYEQYF
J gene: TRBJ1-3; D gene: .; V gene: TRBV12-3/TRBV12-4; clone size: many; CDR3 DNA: TGTGCCAGCAGGCAGCTGAACTCTGGAAACACCATATATTTT; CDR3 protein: CASRQLNSGNTIYF
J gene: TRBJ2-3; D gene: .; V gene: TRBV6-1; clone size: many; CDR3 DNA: TGTGCCAGCAGCCCGATCGTGACAGAAATCACAGATACGCAGTATTTT; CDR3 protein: CASSPIVTEITDTQYF
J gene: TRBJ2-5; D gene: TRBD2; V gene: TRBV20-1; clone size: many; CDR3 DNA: TGCAGTGCTAGGGGACTAGCGGTGGGGACCCAGTACTTC; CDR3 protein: CSARGLAVGTQYF